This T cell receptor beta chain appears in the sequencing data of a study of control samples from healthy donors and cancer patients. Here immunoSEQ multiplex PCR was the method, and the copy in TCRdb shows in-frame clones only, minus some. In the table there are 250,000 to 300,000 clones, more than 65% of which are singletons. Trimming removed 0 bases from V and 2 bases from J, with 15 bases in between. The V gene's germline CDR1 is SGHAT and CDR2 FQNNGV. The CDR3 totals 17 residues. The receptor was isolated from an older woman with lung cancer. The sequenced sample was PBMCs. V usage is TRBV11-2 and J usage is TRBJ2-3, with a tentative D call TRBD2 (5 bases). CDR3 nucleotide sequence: TGTGCCAGCAGCTTAGATTGGAGCGGACGAAACACAGATACGCAGTATTTT. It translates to CASSLDWSGRNTDTQYF.